Listed below are T cell receptor beta chains from one sample, sequenced in a study of TIL therapy for anti-PD-1-resistant metastatic lung cancer. TCRdb's table, derived via immunoSEQ multiplex PCR, lists solely in-frame clones and lacks some. The data show roughly 20,000 clones, around four fifths seen once. The sample in question was blood, obtained at baseline. These TCRs come from a person aged 25-80 years with non-small cell lung cancer. The CDR3 runs from the conserved cysteine through the conserved F or W. Fields, in order: J gene, D gene, clone size, V gene, CDR3 DNA, CDR3 protein. A D gene is named only where the DNA matches it firmly. Clone size is not always given. Where it is, it says once, few, many or a class for expanded clones.

TRBJ1-2	TRBD1	.	TRBV5-1	TGCGCCAGCAGCTTGGCCTCACAGGGGATGAGTGGCTACACCTTC	CASSLASQGMSGYTF
TRBJ1-2	TRBD1	.	TRBV7-9	TGTGCCAGCAGCCCCAACTCGAAAACAGGGGGCCACTATGGCTACACCTTC	CASSPNSKTGGHYGYTF
TRBJ1-2	.	once	TRBV12-5	TGTGCTAGTGGTTCTACGGGACGGCGGTCGGTGGGCTACACCTTC	CASGSTGRRSVGYTF
TRBJ2-7	.	.	TRBV7-8	TGTGCCAGCAGCTCTCTTCAACGACAGGTGGGGACCTACGAGCAGTACTTC	CASSSLQRQVGTYEQYF
TRBJ2-4	TRBD2	.	TRBV2	TGTGCCAGCACCCTAGCGGGGGGGCGCAAAAACATTCAGTACTTC	CASTLAGGRKNIQYF
TRBJ2-3	TRBD2	.	TRBV2	TGTGCCAGCAGCGGGACTAGGAACAGGTACGGCACAGATACGCAGTATTTT	CASSGTRNRYGTDTQYF
TRBJ2-5	TRBD1	once	TRBV9	TGTGCCAGCAGCAGACAGGGGGGCCAGGGGACCCAGTACTTC	CASSRQGGQGTQYF
TRBJ2-2	.	.	TRBV27	TGTGCCAGCAGTCTCTTCACCGGGGAGCTGTTTTTT	CASSLFTGELFF
TRBJ2-5	.	.	TRBV7-9	TGTGCCAGCAGCTCGAGGGGCCAAGAGACCCAGTACTTC	CASSSRGQETQYF
TRBJ2-7	.	few	TRBV6-5	TGTGCCAGCAGTTCCGATACCTACGAGCAGTACTTC	CASSSDTYEQYF
TRBJ2-7	.	few	TRBV19	TGTGCCAGTAGTACCGGGGTAGGAGCGGCCTACGAGCAGTACTTC	CASSTGVGAAYEQYF
TRBJ1-1	.	.	TRBV7-3	TGTGCCAGCAGCCAAGGCGGGGCAGGGGACACTGAAGCTTTCTTT	CASSQGGAGDTEAFF
TRBJ2-7	.	.	TRBV30	TGTGCCTGGAGTGAAGGGACGGCCTACGAGCAGTACTTC	CAWSEGTAYEQYF
TRBJ1-2	TRBD1	few	TRBV5-1	TGCGCCAGCAGCTCCCAGGGGGGCGACTATGGCTACACCTTC	CASSSQGGDYGYTF
TRBJ1-1	TRBD1	once	TRBV5-1	TGCGCCAGCAGCTCCGGACAGGGACTTTCTGAAGCTTTCTTT	CASSSGQGLSEAFF
TRBJ1-2	.	.	TRBV29-1	TGCAGCGTTGTAGGCGAATTACGTGGCTACACCTTC	CSVVGELRGYTF
TRBJ1-1	TRBD1	.	TRBV6-5	TGTGCCAGCAGTTTTTCGGGACAGGGGGTTTCAGCTTTCTTT	CASSFSGQGVSAFF
TRBJ2-1	TRBD2	.	TRBV5-1	TGCGCCAGCAGCTTCAGCGGGGGCTCCTACAATGAGCAGTTCTTC	CASSFSGGSYNEQFF
TRBJ2-7	TRBD2	.	TRBV7-3	TGTGCCAGCAGCTTAACCGGGACTAGCGGCCCCGGTGAGCAGTACTTC	CASSLTGTSGPGEQYF
TRBJ2-3	TRBD2	.	TRBV2	TGTGCCAGCAGCTGGACTAGCGAATTCAGGAGGAGCGGGGATACGCAGTATTTT	CASSWTSEFRRSGDTQYF